This TCR beta chain was sequenced in a study of blood T cell repertoires in COVID-19. Per the authors' pipeline: By means of reference gene primer amplification, nucleated cell counts were estimated. Profiled with immunoSEQ multiplex PCR; TCRdb holds only in-frame clones, not every one. D and trimming were read from the DNA, whereas the V and J calls and clone size are those reported in that table. The table records more than 150,000 clones, about 83% of them present only once. The CDR3 length is 13 residues. Germline assignment: CDR1 SQVTM and CDR2 ANQGSEA. Trimming shortened V by 7 bases and J by 1 base, and 11 bases separated the two germline ends.

The TCR was taken from a woman aged 80 or older with acute or convalescent COVID-19. Sequencing was done on a sample of peripheral blood. J is TRBJ2-1 and V is TRBV29-1; no reliable D call. Here the CDR3 reads CSAHPISYNEQFF. The DNA of the CDR3 is TGCAGCGCCCACCCTATTTCCTACAATGAGCAGTTCTTC.